Below are 8 T cell receptor beta chains sequenced from a single sample in a study of cytomegalovirus exposure and HLA in healthy donors. Using immunoSEQ multiplex PCR, the repertoire was profiled, and TCRdb retains in-frame clones only, with some absent. This table has 150,000 to 200,000 clones, 84% appearing once. The sample was PBMCs. Receptors were obtained from a man aged 18-30 years in good health and CMV-seropositive.

This chain links TRBV19 with TRBJ1-4; 12 bases agree with TRBD1. This CDR3 has 15 amino acids. After removal of 7 bases from V and 7 bases from J, the junction contained 7 bases not matched to a gene. Germline V CDR1 and CDR2: LNHDA, SQIVND (reference sequence). CDR3 sequence reads: CASTRDRGRSEKLFF. The DNA of the CDR3 is TGTGCCAGTACCCGGGACAGGGGGCGTAGTGAAAAACTGTTTTTT.

Notes on this clone: A much larger clone lies one base from this, so it may be a read error. The chain joins TRBV5-6 to TRBJ2-1; 12 nucleotides align to TRBD2. The ends lost 2 bases at V and 4 bases at J; junction bases unmatched: 1. This CDR3 spans 15 amino acids. Germline V gene data show CDR1 as SGHDT and CDR2 as YYEEEE. CDR3 sequence (DNA): TGTGCCAGCAGCTTCGGGACTAGCGGGTACAATGAGCAGTTCTTC. Amino acids: CASSFGTSGYNEQFF.

The chain joins TRBV27 to TRBJ2-3; TRBD2 agrees at 12 bases. The CDR3 is 16 amino acids. Germline V gene lookup returns CDR1 MNHEY and CDR2 SMNVEV (reference sequence). After removal of 4 bases from V and 2 bases from J, the junction contained 4 bases not matched to a gene. CDR3 in DNA: TGTGCCAGCAGTTACGGACTAGCGGGGAACACAGATACGCAGTATTTT. Translating it yields CASSYGLAGNTDTQYF.

The chain carries TRBV7-2 and TRBJ1-1, with 10 bases that match TRBD1. This CDR3 has 18 amino acids. Germline trimming cut 1 base from V and 3 bases from J; bases unmatched to any gene: 11. Germline CDR1 and CDR2: SGHTA and FQGNSA. CDR3: CASSLVYDRGLTDTEAFF. CDR3 sequence (DNA): TGTGCCAGCAGCTTAGTGTATGACAGGGGGCTGACGGACACTGAAGCTTTCTTT.

The chain carries TRBV29-1 and TRBJ2-6; D unresolved. Germline CDR1 is SQVTM and CDR2 is ANQGSEA. CDR3 length: 14 residues. Trimming removed 7 bases from V and 0 bases from J, with 10 bases in between. The CDR3 region is CSANVGSGANVLTF. Here the CDR3 DNA reads TGCAGCGCAAACGTCGGCTCTGGGGCCAACGTCCTGACTTTC.

J is TRBJ2-2 and V is TRBV7-9; 7 positions agree with TRBD2. Germline V gene lookup returns CDR1 SEHNR and CDR2 FQNEAQ (reference sequence). The CDR3 totals 15 residues. V gave up 5 bases and J gave up 1 base; unmatched junction bases: 4. DNA for the CDR3: TGTGCCAGCAGCGGGAGGGCCAAGAACACCGGGGAGCTGTTTTTT. Protein sequence: CASSGRAKNTGELFF.

This chain joins TRBV7-3 and TRBJ2-5, with a weak D call TRBD2 (6 bases). This CDR3 contains 14 residues. CDR1 is SGHTA and CDR2 is FQGTGA in the germline V gene. The V and J ends lost 5 bases and 4 bases respectively, with 14 bases between them. CDR3 loop: CASSPRASAETQYF. The CDR3 DNA is TGTGCCAGCAGCCCAAGGGCTAGCGCAGAGACCCAGTACTTC. The complete variable domain, with remaining parts taken from reference TRBV7-3 and TRBJ2-5, reads GAGVSQTPSNKVTEKGKYVELRCDPISGHTALYWYRQSLGQGPEFLIYFQGTGAADDSGLPNDRFFAVRPEGSVSTLKIQRTERGDSAVYLCASSPRASAETQYFGPGTRLLVL.

This clone was observed a handful of times. The chain links TRBV19 to TRBJ2-1; 9 bases match TRBD1. The CDR3 contains 14 residues. Germline V lookup: CDR1 LNHDA, CDR2 SQIVND (reference sequence). V lost 3 bases, J lost 5 bases, and 2 bases stayed unmatched. The DNA of the CDR3 is TGTGCCAGTAGTATGGGACAGGGAAACAATGAGCAGTTCTTC. This codes for CASSMGQGNNEQFF.